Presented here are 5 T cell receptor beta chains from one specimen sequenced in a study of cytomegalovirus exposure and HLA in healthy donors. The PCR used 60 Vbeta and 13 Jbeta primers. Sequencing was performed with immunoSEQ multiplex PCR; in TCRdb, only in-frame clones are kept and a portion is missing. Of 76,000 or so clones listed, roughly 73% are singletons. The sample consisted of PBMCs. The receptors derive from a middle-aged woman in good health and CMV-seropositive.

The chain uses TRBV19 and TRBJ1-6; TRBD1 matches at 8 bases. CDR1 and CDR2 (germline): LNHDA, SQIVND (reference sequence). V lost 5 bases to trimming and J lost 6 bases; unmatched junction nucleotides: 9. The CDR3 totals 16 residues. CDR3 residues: CASSLGQAISNSPLHF. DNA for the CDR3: TGTGCCAGTAGTTTGGGACAGGCAATAAGTAATTCACCCCTCCACTTT. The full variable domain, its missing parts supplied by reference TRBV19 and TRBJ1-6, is DGGITQSPKYLFRKEGQNVTLSCEQNLNHDAMYWYRQDPGQGLRLIYYSQIVNDFQKGDIAEGYSVSREKKESFPLTVTSAQKNPTAFYLCASSLGQAISNSPLHFGNGTRLTVT.

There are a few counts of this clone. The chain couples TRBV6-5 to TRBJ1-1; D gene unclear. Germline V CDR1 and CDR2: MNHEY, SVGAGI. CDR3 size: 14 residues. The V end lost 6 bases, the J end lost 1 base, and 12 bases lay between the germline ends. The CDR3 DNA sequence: TGTGCCAGCAGGTACCGACGGGAGAACACTGAAGCTTTCTTT. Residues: CASRYRRENTEAFF.

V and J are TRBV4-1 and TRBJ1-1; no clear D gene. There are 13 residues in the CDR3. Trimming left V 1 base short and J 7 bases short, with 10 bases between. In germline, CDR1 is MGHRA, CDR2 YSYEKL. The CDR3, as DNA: TGCGCCAGCAGCCAAGGGTGGCCAGTTGAAGCTTTCTTT. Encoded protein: CASSQGWPVEAFF.

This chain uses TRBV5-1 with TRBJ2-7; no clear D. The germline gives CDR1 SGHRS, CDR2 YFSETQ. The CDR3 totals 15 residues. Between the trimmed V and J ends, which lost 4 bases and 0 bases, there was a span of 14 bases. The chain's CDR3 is CASSPRAFNSYEQYF. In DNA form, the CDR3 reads TGCGCCAGCAGCCCTCGCGCATTCAACTCCTACGAGCAGTACTTC. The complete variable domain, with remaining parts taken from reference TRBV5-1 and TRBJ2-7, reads KAGVTQTPRYLIKTRGQQVTLSCSPISGHRSVSWYQQTPGQGLQFLFEYFSETQRNKGNFPGRFSGRQFSNSRSEMNVSTLELGDSALYLCASSPRAFNSYEQYFGPGTRLTVT.

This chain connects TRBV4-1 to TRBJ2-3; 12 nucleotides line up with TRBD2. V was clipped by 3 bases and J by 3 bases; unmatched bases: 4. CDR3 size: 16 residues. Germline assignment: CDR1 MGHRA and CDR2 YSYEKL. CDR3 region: CASSHRTSGRTDTQYF. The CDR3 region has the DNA TGCGCCAGCAGCCACCGAACTAGCGGGAGGACAGATACGCAGTATTTT.